The sequence of this T cell receptor beta chain was determined in a study of blood T cell repertoires in COVID-19. Study in general: The study drew acute and convalescent COVID-19 samples from the United States, Italy and Spain.

The germline V gene has CDR1 SEHNR and CDR2 FQNEAQ (reference sequence). This CDR3 is 15 amino acids long. V shed 4 bases and J 4 bases; nucleotides not matched to a gene: 6. Method: immunoSEQ multiplex PCR; TCRdb's copy keeps in-frame clones and lacks some. This table has about 430,000 clones, roughly 89% appearing once. The receptor was derived from a young man with COVID-19, enrolled during active disease. The source material was peripheral blood. V gene TRBV7-9 combines with J gene TRBJ2-1, with 8 bases that match TRBD1. In DNA, the CDR3 is TGTGCCAGCAGCTCCCAGGGGGCTCGGTACAATGAGCAGTTCTTC. The encoded protein is CASSSQGARYNEQFF.